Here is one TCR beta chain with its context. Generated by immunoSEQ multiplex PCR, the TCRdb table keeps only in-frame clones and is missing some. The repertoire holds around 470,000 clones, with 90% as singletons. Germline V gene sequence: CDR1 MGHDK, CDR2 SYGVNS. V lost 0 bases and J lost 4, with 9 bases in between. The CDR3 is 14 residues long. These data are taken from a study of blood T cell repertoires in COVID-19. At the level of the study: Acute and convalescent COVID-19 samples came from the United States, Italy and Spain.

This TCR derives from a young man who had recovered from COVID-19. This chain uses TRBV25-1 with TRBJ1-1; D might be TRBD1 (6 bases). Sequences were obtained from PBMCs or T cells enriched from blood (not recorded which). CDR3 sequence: CASSEYPRGTEAFF. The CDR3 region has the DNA TGTGCCAGCAGTGAATATCCCAGGGGCACTGAAGCTTTCTTT.